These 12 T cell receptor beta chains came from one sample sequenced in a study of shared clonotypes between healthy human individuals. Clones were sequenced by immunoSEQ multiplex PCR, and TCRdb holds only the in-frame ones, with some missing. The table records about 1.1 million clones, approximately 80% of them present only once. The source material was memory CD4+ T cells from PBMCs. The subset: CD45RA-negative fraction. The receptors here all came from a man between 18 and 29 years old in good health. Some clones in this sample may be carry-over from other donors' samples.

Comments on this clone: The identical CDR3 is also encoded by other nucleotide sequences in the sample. For the CDR3, the DNA is TGTGCCATCAGTGCGGGACAGGGCTACGAGCAGTACTTC. It yields the protein CAISAGQGYEQYF. The V and J genes are TRBV10-3 and TRBJ2-7, with TRBD1 identical over 9 bases. The V and J ends lost 4 bases and 3 bases, in that order; junction bases with no gene match: 1. Germline V CDR1 and CDR2: ENHRY, SYGVKD. There are 13 residues in the CDR3.

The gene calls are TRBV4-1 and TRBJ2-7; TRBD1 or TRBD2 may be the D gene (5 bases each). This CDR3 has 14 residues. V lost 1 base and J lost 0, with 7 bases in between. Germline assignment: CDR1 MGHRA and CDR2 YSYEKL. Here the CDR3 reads CASSQGDASYEQYF. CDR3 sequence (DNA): TGCGCCAGCAGCCAAGGGGACGCCTCCTACGAGCAGTACTTC.

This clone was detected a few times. In DNA form, the CDR3 reads TGTGCCAGCAGTGCTTGGGGAGAGACCCAGTACTTC. It translates to CASSAWGETQYF. The V and J genes are TRBV2 and TRBJ2-5; D uncertain. CDR3 length: 12 amino acids. The V gene lost 4 bases and the J gene lost 4 bases, with 7 bases spanning the gap. Germline V CDR1 and CDR2: SNHLY, FYNNEI. Full variable domain (outside the CDR3, taken from reference TRBV2 and TRBJ2-5): EPEVTQTPSHQVTQMGQEVILRCVPISNHLYFYWYRQILGQKVEFLVSFYNNEISEKSEIFDDQFSVERPDGSNFTLKIRSTKLEDSAMYFCASSAWGETQYFGPGTRLLVL.

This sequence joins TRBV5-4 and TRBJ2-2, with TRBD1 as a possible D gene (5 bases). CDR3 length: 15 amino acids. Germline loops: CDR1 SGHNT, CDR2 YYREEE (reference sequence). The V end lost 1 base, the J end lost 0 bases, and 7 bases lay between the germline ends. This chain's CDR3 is CASSLLGPNTGELFF. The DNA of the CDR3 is TGTGCCAGCAGCTTGCTGGGGCCGAACACCGGGGAGCTGTTTTTT. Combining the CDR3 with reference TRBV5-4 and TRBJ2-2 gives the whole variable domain ETGVTQSPTHLIKTRGQQVTLRCSSQSGHNTVSWYQQALGQGPQFIFQYYREEENGRGNFPPRFSGLQFPNYSSELNVNALELDDSALYLCASSLLGPNTGELFFGEGSRLTVL.

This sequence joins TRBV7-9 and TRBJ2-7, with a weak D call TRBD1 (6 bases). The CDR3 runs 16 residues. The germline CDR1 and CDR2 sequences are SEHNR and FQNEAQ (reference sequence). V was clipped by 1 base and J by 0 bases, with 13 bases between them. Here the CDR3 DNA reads TGTGCCAGCAGCTTAGGGGACACCACCAGCTCCTACGAGCAGTACTTC. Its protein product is CASSLGDTTSSYEQYF.

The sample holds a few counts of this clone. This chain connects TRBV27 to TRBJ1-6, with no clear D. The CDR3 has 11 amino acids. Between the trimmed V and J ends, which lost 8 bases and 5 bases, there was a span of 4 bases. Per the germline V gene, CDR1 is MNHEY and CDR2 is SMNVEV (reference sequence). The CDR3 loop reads CASGHNSPLHF. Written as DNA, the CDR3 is TGTGCCAGCGGCCATAATTCACCCCTCCACTTT.

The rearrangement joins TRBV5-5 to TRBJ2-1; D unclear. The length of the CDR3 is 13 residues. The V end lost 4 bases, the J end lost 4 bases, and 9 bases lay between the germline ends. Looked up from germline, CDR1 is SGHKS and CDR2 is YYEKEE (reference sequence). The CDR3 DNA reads TGTGCCAGCAGCCACTCTCATTACAATGAGCAGTTCTTC. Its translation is CASSHSHYNEQFF.

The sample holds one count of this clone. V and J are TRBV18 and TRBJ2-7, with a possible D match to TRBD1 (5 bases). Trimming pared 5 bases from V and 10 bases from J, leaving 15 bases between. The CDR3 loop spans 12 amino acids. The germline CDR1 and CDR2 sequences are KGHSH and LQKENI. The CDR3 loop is CASSGAGEIQYF. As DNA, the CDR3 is TGTGCCAGCTCAGGGGCAGGCGAGATCCAGTACTTC.

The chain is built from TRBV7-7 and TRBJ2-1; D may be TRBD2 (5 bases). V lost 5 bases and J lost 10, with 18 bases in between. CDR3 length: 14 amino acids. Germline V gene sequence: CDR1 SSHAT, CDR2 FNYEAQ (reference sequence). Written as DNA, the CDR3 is TGTGCCAGCAGCCCCGCCGGGAAACTCAGAGAGCAGTTCTTC. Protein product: CASSPAGKLREQFF.

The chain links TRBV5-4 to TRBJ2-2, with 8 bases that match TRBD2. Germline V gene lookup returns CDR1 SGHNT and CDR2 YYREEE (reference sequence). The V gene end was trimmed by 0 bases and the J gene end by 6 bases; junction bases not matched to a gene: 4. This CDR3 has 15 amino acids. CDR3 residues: CASSLDGRGSGELFF. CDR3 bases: TGTGCCAGCAGCTTGGACGGGAGGGGCTCCGGGGAGCTGTTTTTT. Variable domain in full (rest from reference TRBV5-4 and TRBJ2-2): ETGVTQSPTHLIKTRGQQVTLRCSSQSGHNTVSWYQQALGQGPQFIFQYYREEENGRGNFPPRFSGLQFPNYSSELNVNALELDDSALYLCASSLDGRGSGELFFGEGSRLTVL.

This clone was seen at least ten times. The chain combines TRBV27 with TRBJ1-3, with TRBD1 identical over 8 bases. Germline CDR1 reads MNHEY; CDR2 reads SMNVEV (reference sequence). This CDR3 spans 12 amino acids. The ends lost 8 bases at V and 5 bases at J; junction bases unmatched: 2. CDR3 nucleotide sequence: TGTGCCAGCGGGGACAGGAGAAACACCATATATTTT. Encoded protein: CASGDRRNTIYF.

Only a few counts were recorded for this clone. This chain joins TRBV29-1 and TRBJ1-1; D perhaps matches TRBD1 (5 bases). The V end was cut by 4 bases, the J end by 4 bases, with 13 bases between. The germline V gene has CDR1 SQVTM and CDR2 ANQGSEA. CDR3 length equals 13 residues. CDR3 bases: TGCAGCGTTGGGCAGGGAAGGGGCACTGAAGCTTTCTTT. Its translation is CSVGQGRGTEAFF.